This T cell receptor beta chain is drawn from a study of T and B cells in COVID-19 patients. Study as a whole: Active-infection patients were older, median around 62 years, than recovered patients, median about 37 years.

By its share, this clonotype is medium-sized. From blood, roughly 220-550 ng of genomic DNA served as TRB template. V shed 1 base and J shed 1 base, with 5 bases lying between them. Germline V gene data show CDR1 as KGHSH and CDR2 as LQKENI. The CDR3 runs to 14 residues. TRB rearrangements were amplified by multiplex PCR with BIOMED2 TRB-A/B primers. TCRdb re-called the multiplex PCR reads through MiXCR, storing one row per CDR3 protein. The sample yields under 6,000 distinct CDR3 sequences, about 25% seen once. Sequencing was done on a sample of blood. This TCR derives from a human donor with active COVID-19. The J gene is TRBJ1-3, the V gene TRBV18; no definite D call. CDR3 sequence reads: CASSPRGSGNTIYF. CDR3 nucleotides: TGTGCCAGCTCACCACGGGGATCTGGAAACACCATATATTTT. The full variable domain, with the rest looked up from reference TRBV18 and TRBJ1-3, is NAGVMQNPRHLVRRRGQEARLRCSPMKGHSHVYWYRQLPEEGLKFMVYLQKENIIDESGMPKERFSAEFPKEGPSILRIQQVVRGDSAAYFCASSPRGSGNTIYFGEGSWLTVV.